This T cell receptor (beta chain) was profiled in a study of blood T cell repertoires in COVID-19. Across the study: COVID-19 samples from acute and convalescent phases originated in the United States, Italy and Spain. T cells, B-cell-depleted T cells, or PBMCs provided the cDNA or gDNA that served as material.

Authors' methods: Amplification with reference gene primers provided the estimates of nucleated cell counts. Using immunoSEQ multiplex PCR, the repertoire was profiled, and TCRdb retains in-frame clones only, with some absent. That table supplies the V and J calls and clone size; D and trimming were determined from the DNA. The sample has 350,000 to 450,000 clones, around 89% seen once. Deletions cut 4 bases from V and 0 bases from J, with 11 bases between. The CDR3 loop spans 15 amino acids. The germline gives CDR1 SGHRS, CDR2 YFSETQ. This chain connects TRBV5-1 to TRBJ2-1; the D gene is possibly TRBD1 (6 bases). Material for sequencing was peripheral blood. The TCR comes from a middle-aged man with acute or convalescent COVID-19. Written as DNA, the CDR3 is TGCGCCAGCAGCCTAGGACAGACCTCCTACAATGAGCAGTTCTTC. It is translated as CASSLGQTSYNEQFF.